The T cell receptor (beta chain) described here comes from a study of blood T cell repertoires in COVID-19. On the study more broadly: Italy, Spain and the United States were the sources of the convalescent and acute COVID-19 samples. T cells, B-cell-depleted T cells, or PBMCs supplied cDNA or gDNA.

The ends were cut back, 1 base at V and 4 bases at J, with 15 bases in the middle. There are 15 residues in the CDR3. The germline gives CDR1 SGHRS, CDR2 YFSETQ. How the authors handled the data: From reference gene primer amplification, estimates of nucleated cell counts were derived. Profiling relied on immunoSEQ multiplex PCR, and the TCRdb table lists in-frame clones only, not all of them. V and J calls and clone size are given by that table; D and trimming were obtained from the DNA. This table holds roughly 32,000 clones, 70% to 80% found once. V usage is TRBV5-1 and J usage is TRBJ2-7, with no clear D. Specimen: peripheral blood. This TCR derives from a human donor in a cohort sampled during active COVID-19. CDR3 loop: CASSLRSTTSYEQYF. In DNA, the CDR3 is TGCGCCAGCAGCTTGAGGTCCACTACCTCTTACGAGCAGTACTTC.